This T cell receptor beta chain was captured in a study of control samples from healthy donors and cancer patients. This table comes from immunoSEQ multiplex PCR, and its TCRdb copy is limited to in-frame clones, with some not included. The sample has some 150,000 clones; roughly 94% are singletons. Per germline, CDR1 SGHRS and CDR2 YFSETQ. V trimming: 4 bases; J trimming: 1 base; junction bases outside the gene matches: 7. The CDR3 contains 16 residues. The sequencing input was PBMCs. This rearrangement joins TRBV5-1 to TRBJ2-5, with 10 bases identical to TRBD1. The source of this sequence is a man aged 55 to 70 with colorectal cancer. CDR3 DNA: TGCGCCAGCAGCCTAGGGGACAGGGGAGGCCAAGAGACCCAGTACTTC. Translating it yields CASSLGDRGGQETQYF.